This T cell receptor beta chain was documented in a study of CD8 T cells in ankylosing spondylitis. Libraries of TCR beta came from quantitative 5'-RACE with molecular barcodes. TCRdb used MiXCR to reprocess the 5' RACE reads, holding one entry per CDR3 protein. The sample carries more than 650,000 distinct CDR3 sequences, roughly 12% recorded once. This clonotype occurred many times. What it binds is not known. V was shortened by 2 bases and J by 4 bases, with 6 bases between the two germline ends. Germline CDR1 and CDR2: DFQATT and SNEGSKA (reference sequence). The CDR3 runs 12 residues. Study results and limitations: Seven to nine highly homologous variants made up a TCR beta motif, and this motif appeared characteristic of ankylosing spondylitis blood.

The V call is TRBV20-1, the J call TRBJ1-5; D possibly corresponds to TRBD1 (6 bases). This clonotype originated in a male donor with ankylosing spondylitis. The sequencing input was blood, either unsorted or a sorted T cell fraction (not recorded which). The CDR3, as DNA: TGCAGTGCTAGAACAGGGAATCAGCCCCAGCATTTT. This sequence encodes CSARTGNQPQHF.